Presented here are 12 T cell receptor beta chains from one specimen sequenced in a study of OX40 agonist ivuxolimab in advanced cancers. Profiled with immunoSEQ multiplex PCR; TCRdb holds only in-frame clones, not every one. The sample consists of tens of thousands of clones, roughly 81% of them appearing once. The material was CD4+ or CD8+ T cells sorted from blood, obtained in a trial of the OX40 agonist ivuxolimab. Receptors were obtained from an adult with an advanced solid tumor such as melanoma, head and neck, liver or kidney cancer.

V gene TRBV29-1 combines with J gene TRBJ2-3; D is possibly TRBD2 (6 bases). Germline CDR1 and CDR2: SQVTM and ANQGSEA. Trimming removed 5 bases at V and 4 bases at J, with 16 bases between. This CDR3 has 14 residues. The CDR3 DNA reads TGCAGCGTTTCCGTGACTAGTTTTGCAGATACGCAGTATTTT. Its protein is CSVSVTSFADTQYF.

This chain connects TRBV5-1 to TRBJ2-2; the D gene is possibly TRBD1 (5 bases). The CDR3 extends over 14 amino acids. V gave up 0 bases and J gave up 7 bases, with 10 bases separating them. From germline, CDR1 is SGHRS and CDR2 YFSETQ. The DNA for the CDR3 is TGCGCCAGCAGCTTGGGCAGGGCGGACGGGGAGCTGTTTTTT. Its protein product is CASSLGRADGELFF. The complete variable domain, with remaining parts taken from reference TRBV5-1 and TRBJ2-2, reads KAGVTQTPRYLIKTRGQQVTLSCSPISGHRSVSWYQQTPGQGLQFLFEYFSETQRNKGNFPGRFSGRQFSNSRSEMNVSTLELGDSALYLCASSLGRADGELFFGEGSRLTVL.

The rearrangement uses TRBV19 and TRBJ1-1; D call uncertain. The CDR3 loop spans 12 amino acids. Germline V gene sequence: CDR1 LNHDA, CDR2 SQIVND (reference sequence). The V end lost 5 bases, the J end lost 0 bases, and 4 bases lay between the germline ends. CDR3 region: CASSPLNTEAFF. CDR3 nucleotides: TGTGCCAGTAGTCCTTTGAACACTGAAGCTTTCTTT.

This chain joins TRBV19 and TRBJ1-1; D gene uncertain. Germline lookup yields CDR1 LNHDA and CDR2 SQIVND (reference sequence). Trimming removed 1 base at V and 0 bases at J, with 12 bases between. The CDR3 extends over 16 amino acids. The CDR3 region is CASSIAGNSMNTEAFF. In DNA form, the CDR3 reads TGTGCCAGTAGTATAGCTGGGAACAGCATGAACACTGAAGCTTTCTTT.

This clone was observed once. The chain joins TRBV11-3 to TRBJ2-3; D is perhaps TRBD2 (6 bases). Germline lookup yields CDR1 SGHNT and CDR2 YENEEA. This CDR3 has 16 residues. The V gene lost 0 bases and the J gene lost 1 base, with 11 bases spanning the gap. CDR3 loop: CASSLEGAGRTDTQYF. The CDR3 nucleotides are TGTGCCAGCAGCTTAGAAGGGGCGGGACGCACAGATACGCAGTATTTT.

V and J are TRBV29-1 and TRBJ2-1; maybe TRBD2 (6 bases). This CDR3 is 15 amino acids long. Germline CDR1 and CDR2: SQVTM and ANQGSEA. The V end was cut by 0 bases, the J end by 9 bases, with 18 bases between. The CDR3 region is CSVEDRVLASREQFF. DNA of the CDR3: TGCAGCGTTGAAGATCGGGTCCTAGCGTCTCGTGAGCAGTTCTTC.

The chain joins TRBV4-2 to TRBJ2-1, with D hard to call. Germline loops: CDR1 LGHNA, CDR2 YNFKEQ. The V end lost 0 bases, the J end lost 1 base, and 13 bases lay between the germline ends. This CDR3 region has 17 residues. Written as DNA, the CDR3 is TGTGCCAGCAGCCAAGATGGGTCGGTAGGGTCCTACAATGAGCAGTTCTTC. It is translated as CASSQDGSVGSYNEQFF.

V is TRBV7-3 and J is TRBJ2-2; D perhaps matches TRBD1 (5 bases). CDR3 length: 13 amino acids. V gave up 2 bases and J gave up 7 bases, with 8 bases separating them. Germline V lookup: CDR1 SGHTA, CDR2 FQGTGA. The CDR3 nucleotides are TGTGCCAGCAGCTTAGGGCAGGGCGGGGAGCTGTTTTTT. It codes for CASSLGQGGELFF.

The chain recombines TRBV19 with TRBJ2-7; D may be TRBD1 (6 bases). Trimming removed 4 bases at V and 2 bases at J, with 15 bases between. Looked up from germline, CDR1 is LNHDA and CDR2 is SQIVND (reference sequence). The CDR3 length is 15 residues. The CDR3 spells CASSRGQTSTYEQYF. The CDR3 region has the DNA TGTGCCAGTAGTAGAGGACAGACCTCAACCTACGAGCAGTACTTC. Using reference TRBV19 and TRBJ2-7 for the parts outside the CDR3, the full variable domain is DGGITQSPKYLFRKEGQNVTLSCEQNLNHDAMYWYRQDPGQGLRLIYYSQIVNDFQKGDIAEGYSVSREKKESFPLTVTSAQKNPTAFYLCASSRGQTSTYEQYFGPGTRLTVT.

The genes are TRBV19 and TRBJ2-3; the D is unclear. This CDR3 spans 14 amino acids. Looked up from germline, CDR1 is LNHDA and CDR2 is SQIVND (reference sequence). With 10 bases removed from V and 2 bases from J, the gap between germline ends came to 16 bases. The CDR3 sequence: CATAELTSTDTQYF. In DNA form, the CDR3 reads TGTGCCACGGCAGAACTAACGTCCACAGATACGCAGTATTTT.

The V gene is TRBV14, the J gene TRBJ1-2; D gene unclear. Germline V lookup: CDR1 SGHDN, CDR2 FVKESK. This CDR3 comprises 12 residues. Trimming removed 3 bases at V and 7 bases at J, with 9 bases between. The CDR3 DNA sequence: TGTGCCAGCAGCCAGGGAAGGGCTGGCTACACCTTC. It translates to CASSQGRAGYTF.

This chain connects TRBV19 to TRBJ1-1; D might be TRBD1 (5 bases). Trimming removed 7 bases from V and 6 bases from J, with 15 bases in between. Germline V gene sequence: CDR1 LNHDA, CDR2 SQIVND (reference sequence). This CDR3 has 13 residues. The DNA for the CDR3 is TGTGCCAGTAAGGAAGGAGGGGAGCCTGAAGCTTTCTTT. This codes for CASKEGGEPEAFF. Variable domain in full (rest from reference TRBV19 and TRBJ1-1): DGGITQSPKYLFRKEGQNVTLSCEQNLNHDAMYWYRQDPGQGLRLIYYSQIVNDFQKGDIAEGYSVSREKKESFPLTVTSAQKNPTAFYLCASKEGGEPEAFFGQGTRLTVV.